A selection of T cell receptor beta chains follows, all from one sample in a study of T cell repertoires in cytomegalovirus infection. MiXCR, applied by TCRdb to the reads, yields one record per CDR3 protein. Of about 440,000 distinct CDR3 sequences listed, roughly a third are singletons. Sample: PBMCs. These receptor sequences come from a human donor in good health (CMV status not recorded). Some clones in this sample may be carry-over from other donors' samples. Each CDR3 is given with its conserved first and last residue. The order of the fields is V gene, clone size, D gene, J gene, CDR3 DNA, CDR3 protein. D genes are given only for firm matches. Size is stated for part of the rows, as once, few or many counts, or as a class when the clone is expanded.

v_call: TRBV4-1
clone_size: few
d_call: TRBD2
j_call: TRBJ2-7
cdr3_nt: TGCGCCAGCAGCCCGCGGGGGGCCAGCTCCTACGAGCAGTACTTC
cdr3_aa: CASSPRGASSYEQYF

v_call: TRBV7-2
clone_size: .
d_call: .
j_call: TRBJ2-1
cdr3_nt: TGTGCCAGCAGCTTGGCTAGGGATGGTTCCTACAATGAGCAGTTCTTC
cdr3_aa: CASSLARDGSYNEQFF

v_call: TRBV12-3/TRBV12-4
clone_size: .
d_call: .
j_call: TRBJ1-2
cdr3_nt: TGTGCCAGCAGTTCCCCGGACCGTCGTAACTATGGCTACACCTTC
cdr3_aa: CASSSPDRRNYGYTF

v_call: TRBV12-3/TRBV12-4
clone_size: .
d_call: .
j_call: TRBJ2-1
cdr3_nt: TGTGCCAGCAGTGCCTGGAACAGAAGGTACAATAGCAATGAGCAGTTCTTC
cdr3_aa: CASSAWNRRYNSNEQFF

v_call: TRBV10-3
clone_size: .
d_call: TRBD1
j_call: TRBJ2-1
cdr3_nt: TGTGCCATCAGTGAATCGGGCGGGCGGGCCCACAGGGGGCGAACACACAATGAGCAGTTCTTC
cdr3_aa: CAISESGGRAHRGRTHNEQFF

v_call: TRBV7-2
clone_size: .
d_call: .
j_call: TRBJ1-1
cdr3_nt: TGTGCCAGCAGCTTAGGAGGGGGGCCTAGAAACACTGAAGCTTTCTTT
cdr3_aa: CASSLGGGPRNTEAFF

v_call: TRBV6-1
clone_size: .
d_call: .
j_call: TRBJ2-1
cdr3_nt: TGTGCCAGCAGTCTCCGGGCCTCCGCCTACAATGAGCAGTTCTTC
cdr3_aa: CASSLRASAYNEQFF

v_call: TRBV12-3/TRBV12-4
clone_size: many
d_call: .
j_call: TRBJ1-4
cdr3_nt: TGTGCCAGCAGTTTAGTAGGGGGACATCATGAAAAACTGTTTTTT
cdr3_aa: CASSLVGGHHEKLFF

v_call: TRBV7-3
clone_size: few
d_call: .
j_call: TRBJ2-3
cdr3_nt: TGTGCCAGCAGCTTTACGGGAAGCCCGGCGGATACGCAGTATTTT
cdr3_aa: CASSFTGSPADTQYF

v_call: TRBV18
clone_size: .
d_call: TRBD1
j_call: TRBJ1-5
cdr3_nt: TGTGCCAGATCACCAAAGGCAGGGGGCCAACAGCCCCAGCATTTT
cdr3_aa: CARSPKAGGQQPQHF

v_call: TRBV5-6
clone_size: .
d_call: TRBD1
j_call: TRBJ1-5
cdr3_nt: TGTGCCAGCCGCTTGGAACAGGGGATGGGTCAGCCCCAGCATTTT
cdr3_aa: CASRLEQGMGQPQHF

v_call: TRBV5-1
clone_size: .
d_call: .
j_call: TRBJ1-1
cdr3_nt: TGCGCCAGCAGCTTGACGGCTCCGGGAGGCACTGAAGCTTTCTTT
cdr3_aa: CASSLTAPGGTEAFF

v_call: TRBV7-9
clone_size: many
d_call: .
j_call: TRBJ1-6
cdr3_nt: TGTGCCAGCAGCTTAAGTAATTCACCCCTCCACTTT
cdr3_aa: CASSLSNSPLHF

v_call: TRBV7-2
clone_size: many
d_call: TRBD1
j_call: TRBJ2-3
cdr3_nt: TGTGCCAGCAGCTTGGACAGGGTCACAGATACGCAGTATTTT
cdr3_aa: CASSLDRVTDTQYF

v_call: TRBV6-2/TRBV6-3
clone_size: few
d_call: .
j_call: TRBJ1-1
cdr3_nt: TGTGCCAGCCTCTCGTGGGGTGACCCGGGGGCTTTCTTT
cdr3_aa: CASLSWGDPGAFF

v_call: TRBV6-1
clone_size: few
d_call: .
j_call: TRBJ1-4
cdr3_nt: TGTGCCAGCAGCCGAGACGGATCAACTAATGAAAAACTGTTTTTT
cdr3_aa: CASSRDGSTNEKLFF

v_call: TRBV24-1
clone_size: .
d_call: TRBD1
j_call: TRBJ1-1
cdr3_nt: TGTGCCACCAGTGACCGGACAGGGAACACTGATGCTTTCTTT
cdr3_aa: CATSDRTGNTDAFF

v_call: TRBV18
clone_size: .
d_call: .
j_call: TRBJ2-1
cdr3_nt: TGTGCCAGCTCACCACCGGGCCCCAGCTCCTACAATGAGCAGTTCTTC
cdr3_aa: CASSPPGPSSYNEQFF

v_call: TRBV7-6
clone_size: .
d_call: TRBD1
j_call: TRBJ2-5
cdr3_nt: TGTGCCAGCAGCTTCAGCAGGGGGCATCAAGAGACCCAGTACTTC
cdr3_aa: CASSFSRGHQETQYF

v_call: TRBV2
clone_size: few
d_call: TRBD2
j_call: TRBJ2-5
cdr3_nt: TGTGCCAGCAGTCAAAGATTCCAACTAGCGGGGGGGCGAGAGACCCAGTACTTC
cdr3_aa: CASSQRFQLAGGRETQYF

v_call: TRBV28
clone_size: few
d_call: .
j_call: TRBJ1-1
cdr3_nt: TGTGCCAGCAGCCACCCATTGAACACTGAAGCTTTCTTT
cdr3_aa: CASSHPLNTEAFF

v_call: TRBV7-2
clone_size: once
d_call: TRBD1
j_call: TRBJ1-2
cdr3_nt: TGTGCCAGCAGCTTACAGGGGGCGAAGTGCCGGGGCTATGGCTCCACCTTC
cdr3_aa: CASSLQGAKCRGYGSTF

v_call: TRBV2
clone_size: few
d_call: .
j_call: TRBJ2-3
cdr3_nt: TGTGCCAGCATTGCTACCCGCACAGATACGCAGTATTTT
cdr3_aa: CASIATRTDTQYF

v_call: TRBV7-8
clone_size: .
d_call: TRBD1
j_call: TRBJ1-6
cdr3_nt: TGTGCCAGCAGCCTCCGGGACAGGAGCTCCTATAATTCACCCCTCCACTTT
cdr3_aa: CASSLRDRSSYNSPLHF

v_call: TRBV7-6
clone_size: .
d_call: .
j_call: TRBJ2-5
cdr3_nt: TGTGCCAGCAGCTTAGGAGGAATAGCGTGGGGAAAAGAGACCCAGTACTTC
cdr3_aa: CASSLGGIAWGKETQYF

v_call: TRBV6-5
clone_size: .
d_call: TRBD1
j_call: TRBJ1-1
cdr3_nt: TGTGCCAGCAGTTACCGAGGACAGGGGGCGGGTGGGACCACTGAAGCTTTCTTT
cdr3_aa: CASSYRGQGAGGTTEAFF

v_call: TRBV7-3
clone_size: few
d_call: TRBD1
j_call: TRBJ1-2
cdr3_nt: TGTGCCAGCAGCGACTCGGGACAGGGGGATAGCGGCTACACCTTC
cdr3_aa: CASSDSGQGDSGYTF

v_call: TRBV6-6
clone_size: .
d_call: TRBD1
j_call: TRBJ1-4
cdr3_nt: TGTGCCAGCAGTCGGGACAGATCCAATGAAAAACTGTTTTTT
cdr3_aa: CASSRDRSNEKLFF

v_call: TRBV6-2/TRBV6-3
clone_size: many
d_call: .
j_call: TRBJ2-7
cdr3_nt: TGTGCCAGCAAAGGCCCCCCGGTTACCTACGAGCAGTACTTC
cdr3_aa: CASKGPPVTYEQYF

v_call: TRBV13
clone_size: .
d_call: .
j_call: TRBJ1-3
cdr3_nt: TGTGCCAGCAGCTCCATAGGTTCTGAAAACACCATATATTTT
cdr3_aa: CASSSIGSENTIYF

v_call: TRBV6-1
clone_size: .
d_call: .
j_call: TRBJ2-1
cdr3_nt: TGTGCCAGCAGTGTCCGGACAGTTGATGAGCAGTTCTTC
cdr3_aa: CASSVRTVDEQFF

v_call: TRBV27
clone_size: many
d_call: TRBD1
j_call: TRBJ2-1
cdr3_nt: TGTGCCAGCAGAGCCTACCGGGACAGGCGATACAATGAGCAGTTCTTC
cdr3_aa: CASRAYRDRRYNEQFF

v_call: TRBV3-1
clone_size: .
d_call: .
j_call: TRBJ1-4
cdr3_nt: TGTGCCAGCAGCAATCCGGTTGGCTTCGCAACTAATGAAAAACTGTTTTTT
cdr3_aa: CASSNPVGFATNEKLFF

v_call: TRBV20-1
clone_size: few
d_call: .
j_call: TRBJ1-1
cdr3_nt: TGCAGTGCTAGAGATCCCATTACCACTGAAGCTTTCTTT
cdr3_aa: CSARDPITTEAFF

v_call: TRBV28
clone_size: .
d_call: TRBD1
j_call: TRBJ1-2
cdr3_nt: TGTGCCAGCAGCCTCAATGACAGGGACTATGTCTACACCTTC
cdr3_aa: CASSLNDRDYVYTF

v_call: TRBV4-1
clone_size: .
d_call: .
j_call: TRBJ2-2
cdr3_nt: TGCGCCAGCAGCCAAGCAGGGGCGAACACCGGGGAGCTGTTTTTT
cdr3_aa: CASSQAGANTGELFF

v_call: TRBV6-1
clone_size: .
d_call: TRBD2
j_call: TRBJ2-7
cdr3_nt: TGTGCCAGCAGTTCCTCAAGCGGGGGGGCCTGGCTTGGGCAGTACTTC
cdr3_aa: CASSSSSGGAWLGQYF

v_call: TRBV7-9
clone_size: many
d_call: .
j_call: TRBJ1-1
cdr3_nt: TGTGCCAGCAGCTTAGGTGTCAGGGAGGGCACTGAAGCTTTCTTT
cdr3_aa: CASSLGVREGTEAFF

v_call: TRBV6-5
clone_size: .
d_call: .
j_call: TRBJ1-5
cdr3_nt: TGTGCCAGCAGTTACTTATTAGGGCAGCCCCAGCATTTT
cdr3_aa: CASSYLLGQPQHF

v_call: TRBV6-2/TRBV6-3
clone_size: few
d_call: .
j_call: TRBJ2-7
cdr3_nt: TGTGCCAGCAGCCGCAGGGACTTCTACGAGCAGTACTTC
cdr3_aa: CASSRRDFYEQYF

v_call: TRBV27
clone_size: .
d_call: .
j_call: TRBJ2-3
cdr3_nt: TGTGCCAGCAGCCTCAGTAGGAGTACTAGCACAGATACGCAGTATTTT
cdr3_aa: CASSLSRSTSTDTQYF

v_call: TRBV28
clone_size: .
d_call: .
j_call: TRBJ2-2
cdr3_nt: TGTGCCAGCAGTCCTCCAGGTCGGGCGGGCACCGGGGAGCTGTTTTTT
cdr3_aa: CASSPPGRAGTGELFF

v_call: TRBV7-2
clone_size: .
d_call: TRBD2
j_call: TRBJ2-1
cdr3_nt: TGTGCCAGCAGCTTAGCCACTGCGAGCGGGGGGGCCATTGAGCAGTTCTTC
cdr3_aa: CASSLATASGGAIEQFF

v_call: TRBV6-1
clone_size: .
d_call: TRBD1
j_call: TRBJ2-6
cdr3_nt: TGTGCCAGCAGTCCCCGGACAGGACGCTCTGGGGCCAACGTCCTGACTTTC
cdr3_aa: CASSPRTGRSGANVLTF

v_call: TRBV6-2/TRBV6-3
clone_size: many
d_call: .
j_call: TRBJ2-1
cdr3_nt: TGTGCCAGCAGTTACCGGGGGGCCACCTACAATGAGCAGTTCTTC
cdr3_aa: CASSYRGATYNEQFF

v_call: TRBV7-9
clone_size: .
d_call: TRBD1
j_call: TRBJ2-1
cdr3_nt: TGTGCCAGCAGCTTAAGGGGACAGGGCAGTGATGAGCAGTTCTTC
cdr3_aa: CASSLRGQGSDEQFF

v_call: TRBV7-2
clone_size: many
d_call: .
j_call: TRBJ1-5
cdr3_nt: TGTGCCAGCAGCTACGCCGGATCCGGGGGCAATCAGCCCCAGCATTTT
cdr3_aa: CASSYAGSGGNQPQHF

v_call: TRBV7-2
clone_size: .
d_call: TRBD1
j_call: TRBJ2-3
cdr3_nt: TGTGCCAGCAGCCCAAGGACAGGGCCAATTCCCCCTAGCACAGATACGCAGTATTTT
cdr3_aa: CASSPRTGPIPPSTDTQYF

v_call: TRBV7-9
clone_size: few
d_call: .
j_call: TRBJ1-2
cdr3_nt: TGTGCCAGCAGTAATAAGGGACCTGGCTACACCTTC
cdr3_aa: CASSNKGPGYTF

v_call: TRBV7-8
clone_size: many
d_call: .
j_call: TRBJ1-1
cdr3_nt: TGTGCCAGCAGCTTAGACATTAGTAACACTGAAGCTTTCTTT
cdr3_aa: CASSLDISNTEAFF

v_call: TRBV6-5
clone_size: .
d_call: .
j_call: TRBJ1-1
cdr3_nt: TGTGCCAGCAGTCAGGACCCTATCGGCACTGAAGCTTTCTTT
cdr3_aa: CASSQDPIGTEAFF

v_call: TRBV5-5
clone_size: .
d_call: .
j_call: TRBJ2-5
cdr3_nt: TGTGCCAGCAGCTGGAGCCCCACCTGGGAGACCCAGTACTTC
cdr3_aa: CASSWSPTWETQYF

v_call: TRBV18
clone_size: .
d_call: .
j_call: TRBJ2-6
cdr3_nt: TGTGCCAGCTCACCCCGGGACTTGGGAAGCTCTGGGGCCAACGTCCTGACTTTC
cdr3_aa: CASSPRDLGSSGANVLTF

v_call: TRBV28
clone_size: .
d_call: .
j_call: TRBJ1-2
cdr3_nt: TGTGCCAGCAGTTTCCCCTTGGGGGACGCTGGCGGGGGGGGCTACACCTTC
cdr3_aa: CASSFPLGDAGGGGYTF

v_call: TRBV12-3/TRBV12-4
clone_size: .
d_call: TRBD2
j_call: TRBJ2-7
cdr3_nt: TGTGCCAGCAGTTTTGGGACCGGGACTCACGGACTAGCGGGGCCCTACGAGCAGTACTTC
cdr3_aa: CASSFGTGTHGLAGPYEQYF